In this sample, the clone carrying this TCR beta chain turned up once. Some clones are missing from TCRdb's copy, which holds only in-frame ones; the method was immunoSEQ multiplex PCR. The table records 110,000 to 150,000 clones, over 90% of them present only once. The entry originates in a study of T cell responses to AZD1222 COVID-19 vaccine. The clonotype comes from an adult in good health. Material: peripheral blood, obtained on day 0 of AZD1222 vaccination.

The CDR3, as DNA: TGTGCCAGCAGCCCCGTTCGGCAGGGGGAAGAAAAACTGTTTTTT. It yields the protein CASSPVRQGEEKLFF. The rearrangement uses TRBV7-9 and TRBJ1-4; 7 bases are shared with TRBD1. The V segment lost 5 bases and the J segment 8 bases; nucleotides outside the gene matches: 11. The CDR3 sequence is 15 residues long. In germline, CDR1 is SEHNR, CDR2 FQNEAQ (reference sequence).